Listed below are T cell receptor beta chains from one sample, sequenced in a study of T cells in Graves' hyperthyroidism and ophthalmopathy. TCRdb used MiXCR to reprocess the multiplex PCR reads, holding one entry per CDR3 protein. The sample has more than 300,000 distinct CDR3 sequences, about a sixth seen once. The sample taken for sequencing was blood. The source is a woman under 40 with Graves' hyperthyroidism that later progressed to Graves' ophthalmopathy. Both conserved end residues are part of each CDR3.

CDR3 protein: CASSSGGSDSTKQFF
V gene: TRBV11-2
J gene: TRBJ2-1

CDR3 protein: CASRGSAGATTQYF
V gene: TRBV2
J gene: TRBJ2-5

CDR3 protein: CSARPDLPFLDEQFF
V gene: TRBV20-1
J gene: TRBJ2-1

CDR3 protein: CASSQHRRVANEKLFF
V gene: TRBV6-1
J gene: TRBJ1-4

CDR3 protein: CSVEGATERGNEQFF
V gene: TRBV29-1
J gene: TRBJ2-1

CDR3 protein: CASSEALAGVYEQYF
V gene: TRBV6-1
J gene: TRBJ2-7

CDR3 protein: CASSFQENNEQFF
V gene: TRBV6-2/TRBV6-3
J gene: TRBJ2-1

CDR3 protein: CASVPLEGGASEQYF
V gene: TRBV28
J gene: TRBJ2-7

CDR3 protein: CASGPFSVSSTDTQYF
V gene: TRBV6-2/TRBV6-3
J gene: TRBJ2-3

CDR3 protein: CASRLGTGSAQPQHF
V gene: TRBV2
J gene: TRBJ1-5

CDR3 protein: CASSFQQGADSPLHF
V gene: TRBV28
J gene: TRBJ1-6

CDR3 protein: CASSQVDESGRAFF
V gene: TRBV4-1
J gene: TRBJ1-1

CDR3 protein: CASSSPGAGSDTQYF
V gene: TRBV28
J gene: TRBJ2-3

CDR3 protein: CASSLVSGPNSPLHF
V gene: TRBV7-2
J gene: TRBJ1-6

CDR3 protein: CASSLASYNEQFF
V gene: TRBV11-2
J gene: TRBJ2-1

CDR3 protein: CASSTTPTGGTDTQYF
V gene: TRBV4-1
J gene: TRBJ2-3

CDR3 protein: CASALGGGGGYNEQFF
V gene: TRBV12-3/TRBV12-4
J gene: TRBJ2-1

CDR3 protein: CASSSLLAGGRETQYF
V gene: TRBV11-1
J gene: TRBJ2-5

CDR3 protein: CAWSVRAGAYEQYF
V gene: TRBV30
J gene: TRBJ2-7

CDR3 protein: CASSLMMEGNSPLHF
V gene: TRBV28
J gene: TRBJ1-6

CDR3 protein: CASSLAGRGSNTEAFF
V gene: TRBV5-8
J gene: TRBJ1-1